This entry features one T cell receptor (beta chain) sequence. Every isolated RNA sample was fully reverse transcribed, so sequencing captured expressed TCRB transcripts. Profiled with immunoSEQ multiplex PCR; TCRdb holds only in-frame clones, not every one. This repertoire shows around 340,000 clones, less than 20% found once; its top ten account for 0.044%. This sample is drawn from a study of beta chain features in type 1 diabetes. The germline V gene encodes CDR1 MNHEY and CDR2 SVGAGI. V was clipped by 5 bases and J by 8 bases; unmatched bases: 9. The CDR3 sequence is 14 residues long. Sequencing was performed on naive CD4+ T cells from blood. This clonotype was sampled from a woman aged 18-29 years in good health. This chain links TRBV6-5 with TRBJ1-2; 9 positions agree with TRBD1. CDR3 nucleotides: TGTGCCAGCAGTGAGCACAGGGGGCGTAAAGGCTACACCTTC. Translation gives CASSEHRGRKGYTF.